One and the same sample provided the 27 T cell receptor beta chains below, sequenced in a study of spatial heterogeneity in lung cancer. Time point specified: blood at routine non-recurrence follow-up after resection. TCRdb re-called the 5' RACE reads with MiXCR, one entry per CDR3 protein. The data hold roughly 9,900 distinct CDR3 sequences, with less than 30% observed a single time. Here the sequenced sample was PBMCs, taken at follow-up. These TCRs come from a female donor with early-stage non-small cell lung cancer.

The chain couples TRBV6-2 or TRBV6-3 to TRBJ1-2; 7 nucleotides align to TRBD1. Per the germline V gene, CDR1 is MNHEY and CDR2 is SVGEGT. Germline trimming cut 6 bases from V and 10 bases from J; bases unmatched to any gene: 14. This CDR3 region has 14 residues. In DNA, the CDR3 is TGTGCCAGCAGAAGCGGGACAGCGAATATCGACTACACCTTC. This codes for CASRSGTANIDYTF.

In its sample, this clonotype was seen a few times. The chain carries TRBV19 and TRBJ2-2, with D possibly matching TRBD2 (6 bases). V lost 10 bases and J lost 3, with 18 bases in between. CDR1 is LNHDA, CDR2 SQIVND, per germline (reference sequence). The CDR3 length is 15 residues. In DNA form, the CDR3 reads TGTGCCACCTCGGGGGAAAAAGGGGACACCGGGGAGCTGTTTTTT. Its protein is CATSGEKGDTGELFF.

This clonotype turned up a few times. The V and J genes are TRBV12-5 and TRBJ2-2; no definite D call. Trimming took off 6 bases at V and 7 bases at J, with 15 bases between the two ends. The CDR3 is 14 amino acids. CDR1 and CDR2 from the germline V gene are LGHNT and FRNRAP. CDR3 region: CASGYGVGSGELFF. The CDR3 DNA reads as TGTGCTAGTGGCTATGGTGTGGGTAGCGGGGAGCTGTTTTTT.

This clonotype is termed medium-sized. CDR3 nucleotides: TGTGCCAGCAGCCACCAAACCTTTAGCGGTGCGAGCAACACCGGGGAGCTGTTTTTT. Encoded protein: CASSHQTFSGASNTGELFF. The chain carries TRBV3-1 and TRBJ2-2; D is possibly TRBD2 (6 bases). The CDR3 consists of 19 residues. The V gene's germline CDR1 is LGHDT and CDR2 YNNKEL (reference sequence). Trimming cost V 3 bases and J 2 bases, with 22 bases left between them.

J is TRBJ2-5 and V is TRBV29-1; 7 bases line up with TRBD2. CDR3 length equals 13 residues. CDR1 and CDR2 (germline): SQVTM, ANQGSEA. Trimming cost V 2 bases and J 4 bases; bases outside gene matches: 4. CDR3 amino acids: CSVETAGRETQYF. The DNA of the CDR3 is TGCAGCGTTGAAACAGCGGGACGAGAGACCCAGTACTTC.

The V call is TRBV30, the J call TRBJ2-7; D is unclear. CDR1 and CDR2 from the germline V gene are GTSNPN and SVGIG (reference sequence). This CDR3 comprises 11 residues. Trimming cost V 4 bases and J 3 bases, with 7 bases left between them. The CDR3 loop is CAWTHGYEQYF. CDR3 sequence (DNA): TGTGCCTGGACCCACGGCTACGAGCAGTACTTC.

The V gene is TRBV10-3, the J gene TRBJ2-3; D is possibly TRBD1 or TRBD2 (5 bases each). This CDR3 contains 13 residues. CDR1 and CDR2 (germline): ENHRY, SYGVKD. V was shortened by 7 bases and J by 2 bases, with 10 bases between the two germline ends. The CDR3 reads CAITGGNTDTQYF. CDR3 sequence (DNA): TGTGCCATCACTGGGGGAAACACAGATACGCAGTATTTT.

This clonotype is categorized as medium-sized. This chain joins TRBV12-5 and TRBJ2-1; no firm D call. CDR3 length: 12 residues. V lost 5 bases and J 9 bases, leaving 11 bases between the germline ends. Germline V CDR1 and CDR2: LGHNT, FRNRAP. The CDR3 region is CASGPPTGEQFF. CDR3 DNA sequence: TGTGCTAGTGGTCCCCCCACCGGTGAGCAGTTCTTC. Based on the CDR3 plus reference TRBV12-5 and TRBJ2-1, the full variable domain is DARVTQTPRHKVTEMGQEVTMRCQPILGHNTVFWYRQTMMQGLELLAYFRNRAPLDDSGMPKDRFSAEMPDATLATLKIQPSEPRDSAVYFCASGPPTGEQFFGPGTRLTVL.

Worth noting for this clonotype: A much larger clone differs from this one at a single base, so this may be a read error. The V and J genes are TRBV5-5 and TRBJ2-6; D might be TRBD1 (5 bases). Looked up from germline, CDR1 is SGHKS and CDR2 is YYEKEE (reference sequence). The CDR3 is 17 residues long. CDR3 region: CASSTTRMRSGADVLTF. The DNA for the CDR3 is TGTGCCAGCAGCACAACCCGGATGCGCTCTGGGGCCGACGTCCTGACTTTC.

The chain joins TRBV28 to TRBJ1-5, with 7 bases matching TRBD1. Germline trimming cut 8 bases from V and 5 bases from J; bases unmatched to any gene: 12. CDR1 is MDHEN and CDR2 is SYDVKM in the germline V gene. CDR3 length: 15 residues. In nucleotides, the CDR3 is TGTGCCAGCGACCGGAAGGCAGGGGGGTATCAGCCCCAGCATTTT. Translating it yields CASDRKAGGYQPQHF.

This sequence joins TRBV5-8 and TRBJ2-7; 11 positions match TRBD2. The length of the CDR3 is 15 residues. CDR1 is SGHTS and CDR2 is YDEGEE in the germline V gene. V trimming: 4 bases; J trimming: 3 bases; junction bases outside the gene matches: 6. The CDR3 bases are TGTGCCAGCAGCATCACTAGCGGGAGTATCTACGAGCAGTACTTC. It yields the protein CASSITSGSIYEQYF.

This clonotype is medium-sized. This chain's CDR3 is CASSLTENIQYF. The CDR3 coding sequence is TGTGCCAGCAGCTTGACAGAAAACATTCAGTACTTC. The chain couples TRBV5-6 to TRBJ2-4; D is uncertain. Germline V gene sequence: CDR1 SGHDT, CDR2 YYEEEE. This CDR3 has 12 residues. Trimming removed 1 base at V and 5 bases at J, with 4 bases between.

This clonotype was detected only once. This chain joins TRBV28 and TRBJ2-3; 9 bases line up with TRBD2. The CDR3 spans 15 residues. Trimming cost V 4 bases and J 1 base; bases outside gene matches: 3. The germline V gene encodes CDR1 MDHEN and CDR2 SYDVKM. CDR3 coding DNA: TGTGCCAGCAGTTATAGCGGGAGCCGCACAGATACGCAGTATTTT. This translates into CASSYSGSRTDTQYF.

Sample share makes this clonotype medium-sized. The V call is TRBV7-2, the J call TRBJ1-2; maybe TRBD1 (5 bases). The CDR3 runs to 14 residues. Germline CDR1 reads SGHTA; CDR2 reads FQGNSA. V lost 4 bases to trimming and J lost 1 base, with 10 bases between them. The CDR3 coding sequence is TGTGCCAGCAGCTCCGGGGGGATTAACTATGGCTACACCTTC. It encodes CASSSGGINYGYTF. The variable domain in full, with the rest retrieved from reference TRBV7-2 and TRBJ1-2, is GAGVSQSPSNKVTEKGKDVELRCDPISGHTALYWYRQSLGQGLEFLIYFQGNSAPDKSGLPSDRFSAERTGGSVSTLTIQRTQQEDSAVYLCASSSGGINYGYTFGSGTRLTVV.

This clonotype was counted a few times. The chain uses TRBV20-1 and TRBJ2-1; 8 bases match TRBD2. V trimming: 6 bases; J trimming: 9 bases; junction bases outside the gene matches: 13. The germline CDR1 and CDR2 sequences are DFQATT and SNEGSKA (reference sequence). This CDR3 has 14 residues. CDR3 residues: CSASWGLEYVEQFF. Written as DNA, the CDR3 is TGCAGTGCCTCTTGGGGACTAGAGTACGTTGAGCAGTTCTTC.

In its sample, this clonotype was seen a few times. The rearrangement links TRBV5-4 to TRBJ2-2; D tentatively fits TRBD1 or TRBD2 (5 bases each). Between the trimmed V and J ends, which lost 4 bases and 6 bases, there was a span of 19 bases. The CDR3 covers 16 residues. Per the germline V gene, CDR1 is SGHNT and CDR2 is YYREEE (reference sequence). The CDR3 region is CASSAGPGGMSGELFF. The CDR3 DNA is TGTGCCAGCAGCGCAGGGCCTGGGGGAATGTCCGGGGAGCTGTTTTTT. The whole variable domain, remainder taken from reference TRBV5-4 and TRBJ2-2, is ETGVTQSPTHLIKTRGQQVTLRCSSQSGHNTVSWYQQALGQGPQFIFQYYREEENGRGNFPPRFSGLQFPNYSSELNVNALELDDSALYLCASSAGPGGMSGELFFGEGSRLTVL.

The chain couples TRBV14 to TRBJ1-2; 8 positions agree with TRBD1. The length of the CDR3 is 14 residues. Germline V gives CDR1 SGHDN, CDR2 FVKESK. The ends lost 1 base at V and 8 bases at J; junction bases unmatched: 6. CDR3 sequence (DNA): TGTGCCAGCAGCCAAGTTACAGGGGGAGGCGGCTACACCTTC. Encoded protein: CASSQVTGGGGYTF.

This clonotype was seen only a few times. The genes are TRBV28 and TRBJ2-2; D remains ambiguous. Trimming shortened V by 3 bases and J by 6 bases, and 8 bases separated the two germline ends. This CDR3 is built from 13 residues. Germline V gene lookup returns CDR1 MDHEN and CDR2 SYDVKM. CDR3 in amino acids: CASSFSFPGELFF. Written as DNA, the CDR3 is TGTGCCAGCAGTTTCAGCTTCCCCGGGGAGCTGTTTTTT.

This clonotype was observed a handful of times. The chain uses TRBV20-1 and TRBJ2-5; 12 bases are a match to TRBD2. V was clipped by 1 base and J by 5 bases; unmatched bases: 8. The CDR3 length is 16 residues. The germline gives CDR1 DFQATT, CDR2 SNEGSKA (reference sequence). The CDR3 spells CSARAPTSGSMETQYF. The CDR3 DNA sequence: TGCAGTGCTAGAGCCCCGACTAGCGGGAGTATGGAGACCCAGTACTTC.

This clonotype is medium-sized (0.01 to 0.1%) in the sample. The rearrangement links TRBV12-3 or TRBV12-4 to TRBJ2-7; D remains ambiguous. The CDR3 is 14 amino acids. Trimming pared 1 base from V and 7 bases from J, leaving 14 bases between. The CDR3 spells CASSLVGRNLEQYF. CDR3 DNA: TGTGCCAGCAGTTTAGTAGGGCGGAATTTAGAGCAGTACTTC.

This chain connects TRBV6-2 or TRBV6-3 to TRBJ2-3; D not resolved. The V and J ends lost 2 bases and 3 bases respectively, with 6 bases between them. This CDR3 is built from 13 residues. Germline V gene data show CDR1 as MNHEY and CDR2 as SVGEGT. The CDR3 DNA reads as TGTGCCAGCAGTTACAGGGATACAGATACGCAGTATTTT. It yields the protein CASSYRDTDTQYF.

This clonotype appeared a single time. J is TRBJ2-1 and V is TRBV27; 11 bases are a match to TRBD1. Germline V gene lookup returns CDR1 MNHEY and CDR2 SMNVEV (reference sequence). The CDR3 totals 15 residues. Germline trimming cut 7 bases from V and 9 bases from J; bases unmatched to any gene: 11. The DNA for the CDR3 is TGTGCCAGCAAGGTGGACAGGGGGCCTCGAGGTGAGCAGTTCTTC. Its translation: CASKVDRGPRGEQFF.

The chain couples TRBV4-2 to TRBJ2-2; 7 nucleotides align to TRBD2. The CDR3 is made up of 18 amino acids. Germline CDR1 and CDR2: LGHNA and YNFKEQ. V was clipped by 0 bases and J by 2 bases; unmatched bases: 9. The CDR3 reads CASSQEAPAGLNTGELFF. The CDR3 nucleotides read TGTGCCAGCAGCCAAGAGGCCCCAGCGGGGTTAAACACCGGGGAGCTGTTTTTT.

This clonotype was seen only a few times. The chain is built from TRBV19 and TRBJ2-3; D not resolved. The ends were cut back, 6 bases at V and 0 bases at J, with 7 bases in the middle. Germline CDR1 and CDR2: LNHDA and SQIVND (reference sequence). This CDR3 region has 13 residues. Written as DNA, the CDR3 is TGTGCCAGTAGACTCCTAAGCACAGATACGCAGTATTTT. Amino acid sequence: CASRLLSTDTQYF.

There are a few counts of this clonotype. V is TRBV11-2 and J is TRBJ2-1, with D possibly TRBD2 on 6 matching bases. This CDR3 contains 13 residues. V shed 5 bases and J shed 11 bases, with 16 bases lying between them. Germline values: CDR1 SGHAT, CDR2 FQNNGV. As DNA, the CDR3 is TGTGCCAGCAGCGCAGCGGGCTCCTCAAAGCAGTTCTTC. Translated, it gives CASSAAGSSKQFF.

This clonotype is labeled medium-sized. The rearrangement joins TRBV20-1 to TRBJ2-2; D may be TRBD2 (6 bases). The CDR3 extends over 14 amino acids. Germline-derived CDR1 and CDR2 are DFQATT and SNEGSKA (reference sequence). V lost 1 base to trimming and J lost 4 bases, with 10 bases between them. CDR3 DNA: TGCAGTGCTAGAGTACTCGGGAGCACCGGGGAGCTGTTTTTT. Translated, it gives CSARVLGSTGELFF.

This clonotype showed up just a few times. V and J are TRBV20-1 and TRBJ2-2; D gene ambiguous. CDR1 is DFQATT, CDR2 SNEGSKA, per germline (reference sequence). V gave up 5 bases and J gave up 2 bases, with 12 bases separating them. This CDR3 comprises 14 residues. CDR3 coding DNA: TGCAGTGCTCAAGGAGTCCCCAACACCGGGGAGCTGTTTTTT. It encodes CSAQGVPNTGELFF.